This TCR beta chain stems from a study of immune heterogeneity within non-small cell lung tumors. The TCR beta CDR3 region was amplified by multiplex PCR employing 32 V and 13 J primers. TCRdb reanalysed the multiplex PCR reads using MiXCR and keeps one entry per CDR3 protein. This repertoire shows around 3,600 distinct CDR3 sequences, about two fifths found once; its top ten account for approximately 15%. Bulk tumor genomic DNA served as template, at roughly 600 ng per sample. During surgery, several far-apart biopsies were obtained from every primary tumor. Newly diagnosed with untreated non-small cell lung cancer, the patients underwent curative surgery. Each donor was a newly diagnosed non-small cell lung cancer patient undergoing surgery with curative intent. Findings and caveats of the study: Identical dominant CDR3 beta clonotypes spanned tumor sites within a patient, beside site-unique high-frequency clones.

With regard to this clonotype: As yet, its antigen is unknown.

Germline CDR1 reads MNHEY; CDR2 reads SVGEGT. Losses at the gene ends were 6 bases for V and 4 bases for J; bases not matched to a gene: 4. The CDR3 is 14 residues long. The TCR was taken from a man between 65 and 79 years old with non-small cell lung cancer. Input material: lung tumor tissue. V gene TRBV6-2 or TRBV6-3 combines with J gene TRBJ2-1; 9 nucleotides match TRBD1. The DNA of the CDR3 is TGTGCCAGCAGGTCCGGGACAGGGTACAATGAGCAGTTCTTC. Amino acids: CASRSGTGYNEQFF.